Listed here is a single T cell receptor (beta chain). The sample comes from a study of blood T cell repertoires in COVID-19. The assay was immunoSEQ multiplex PCR, and TCRdb's table has in-frame clones only and misses some. This table has some 290,000 clones, roughly 86% appearing once. Seattle-derived patients entered the study during active infection and were followed longitudinally. This CDR3 is 15 amino acids long. The ends were cut back, 6 bases at V and 0 bases at J, with 14 bases in the middle. CDR1 is SNHLY, CDR2 FYNNEI, per germline. Sequencing was carried out using peripheral blood. This receptor was obtained from a woman in her 30s with COVID-19, enrolled during active disease. This chain joins TRBV2 and TRBJ1-1; D is possibly TRBD1 (5 bases). The CDR3 is CASSLDGGMNTEAFF. The CDR3 nucleotides are TGTGCCAGCAGCCTTGACGGGGGGATGAACACTGAAGCTTTCTTT.